One and the same sample provided the 20 T cell receptor beta chains below, sequenced in a study of siplizumab effects on memory and regulatory T cells. Method: immunoSEQ multiplex PCR; TCRdb's copy keeps in-frame clones and lacks some. The table has 100,000 or so clones, 85% to 95% seen once. Sequencing was done on a sample of non-Treg CD4+ T cells sorted from blood. These receptors were taken from a human donor in good health.

Turning to this clone: At one end, the junction sequence differs from germline, possibly due to a read error. The rearrangement joins TRBV18 to TRBJ2-5, with D tentatively TRBD2 (6 bases). Germline V lookup: CDR1 KGHSH, CDR2 LQKENI. This CDR3 has 17 amino acids. CDR3 nucleotide sequence: TGTGCCAGCTCACCAGCCCGGGACTCAGGGTTCTTTGAGAACCAGTACTTC. It translates to CASSPARDSGFFENQYF.

The V and J genes are TRBV7-9 and TRBJ2-5; TRBD2 aligns across 8 bases. J gave up 4 bases and V 4 bases, and 8 bases lay outside the gene matches. The CDR3 runs to 15 residues. Germline V gene data show CDR1 as SEHNR and CDR2 as FQNEAQ (reference sequence). CDR3 loop: CASSSRAGVAETQYF. The DNA for the CDR3 is TGTGCCAGCAGCTCTAGAGCGGGGGTGGCAGAGACCCAGTACTTC.

J is TRBJ1-2 and V is TRBV4-1; no firm D call. CDR1 MGHRA and CDR2 YSYEKL come from the germline V gene. CDR3 length: 16 residues. Trimming took 1 base from V and 8 from J, leaving 20 bases between them. The DNA of the CDR3 is TGCGCCAGCAGCCAAGGGTTGGGTCGGACCGGAGCGGGCTACACCTTC. Its translation: CASSQGLGRTGAGYTF.

J is TRBJ1-4 and V is TRBV29-1; D remains unclear. The CDR3 spans 11 residues. Trimming shortened V by 5 bases and J by 7 bases, and 8 bases separated the two germline ends. Germline lookup yields CDR1 SQVTM and CDR2 ANQGSEA. This chain's CDR3 is CSVRSAEKLFF. CDR3 DNA: TGCAGCGTTCGGTCCGCTGAAAAACTGTTTTTT.

DNA of the CDR3: TGTGCCAGCAGTTCCGGGACGGTGAAGCACGAGCAGTACTTC. Amino acids: CASSSGTVKHEQYF. The rearrangement joins TRBV6-6 to TRBJ2-5, with D perhaps assigned TRBD1 or TRBD2 (5 bases each). The J call is doubtful: the DNA matches TRBJ2-7 better. From germline, CDR1 is MNHNY and CDR2 SVGAGI (reference sequence). CDR3 length: 14 amino acids.

The rearrangement links TRBV19 to TRBJ2-3; 13 nucleotides line up with TRBD2. CDR1 and CDR2 from the germline V gene are LNHDA and SQIVND (reference sequence). The CDR3 contains 15 residues. J gave up 1 base and V 10 bases, and 5 bases lay outside the gene matches. CDR3 in DNA: TGTGCCACAAGGACTAGCGGGGGTGGCACAGATACGCAGTATTTT. Protein product: CATRTSGGGTDTQYF.

The chain couples TRBV25-1 to TRBJ2-3; 11 bases agree with TRBD2. Germline trimming cut 8 bases from V and 2 bases from J; bases unmatched to any gene: 9. Looked up from germline, CDR1 is MGHDK and CDR2 is SYGVNS. There are 16 residues in the CDR3. Here the CDR3 reads CASAPIAGGSTDTQYF. As DNA, the CDR3 is TGTGCCAGCGCCCCAATAGCGGGGGGGTCCACAGATACGCAGTATTTT.

The chain joins TRBV10-1 to TRBJ2-7, with TRBD2 matching over 13 bases. The CDR3 has 18 residues. V was clipped by 5 bases and J by 3 bases; unmatched bases: 13. Germline V lookup: CDR1 WNHNN, CDR2 SYGVQD (reference sequence). The CDR3 loop is CASSQTLTSGGFVYEQYF. The CDR3 region has the DNA TGCGCCAGCAGTCAGACACTGACTAGCGGGGGGTTCGTCTACGAGCAGTACTTC.

This chain uses TRBV5-6 with TRBJ1-2; TRBD1 matches 7 bases. Germline loops: CDR1 SGHDT, CDR2 YYEEEE. V trimming: 3 bases; J trimming: 0 bases; junction bases outside the gene matches: 5. The CDR3 spans 15 residues. The CDR3 coding sequence is TGTGCCAGCAGCTGGGGGACAGATTCTAACTATGGCTACACCTTC. Translating it yields CASSWGTDSNYGYTF.

The gene calls are TRBV18 and TRBJ2-2; the match to TRBD1 covers 9 bases. This CDR3 region has 15 residues. Germline values: CDR1 KGHSH, CDR2 LQKENI. The V and J ends lost 4 bases and 5 bases, in that order; junction bases with no gene match: 5. CDR3 residues: CASSRQGVDTGELFF. CDR3 coding DNA: TGTGCCAGCTCACGACAGGGGGTCGATACCGGGGAGCTGTTTTTT.

Notes on this clone: Distinct nucleotide sequences in the sample also encode this CDR3. The chain carries TRBV30 and TRBJ1-2; no reliable D call. The ends were cut back, 0 bases at V and 7 bases at J, with 9 bases in the middle. Germline V gene sequence: CDR1 GTSNPN, CDR2 SVGIG (reference sequence). CDR3 length: 12 residues. The CDR3 DNA sequence: TGTGCCTGGAGTGTATGGGCGGGTGGCTACACCTTC. This sequence encodes CAWSVWAGGYTF.

The J gene is TRBJ2-1, the V gene TRBV7-7; D is perhaps TRBD1 (7 bases). This CDR3 comprises 14 residues. The V and J ends lost 5 bases and 8 bases respectively, with 16 bases between them. The V gene's germline CDR1 is SSHAT and CDR2 FNYEAQ (reference sequence). The CDR3 sequence: CASSQQSGGHEQFF. In DNA, the CDR3 is TGTGCCAGCAGCCAACAATCAGGGGGGCATGAGCAGTTCTTC.

The V call is TRBV27, the J call TRBJ1-5; TRBD1 is a possible D gene (5 bases). Germline CDR1 is MNHEY and CDR2 is SMNVEV (reference sequence). Trimming removed 5 bases from V and 4 bases from J, with 15 bases in between. CDR3 size: 15 residues. CDR3 sequence reads: CASSPRDPRNQPQHF. CDR3 sequence (DNA): TGTGCCAGCAGTCCCAGGGACCCTCGGAATCAGCCCCAGCATTTT.

A single count supports this clone. This chain uses TRBV6-4 with TRBJ2-5; perhaps TRBD2 as D (5 bases). The CDR3 has 13 amino acids. Trimming pared 5 bases from V and 5 bases from J, leaving 12 bases between. The germline gives CDR1 MRHNA, CDR2 SNTAGT. The CDR3 reads CASSPREGETQYF. For the CDR3, the DNA is TGTGCCAGCAGTCCCCGTGAGGGCGAGACCCAGTACTTC.

This clone is a singleton in its sample. J is TRBJ2-7 and V is TRBV7-6, with 7 bases identical to TRBD1. The V gene end was trimmed by 5 bases and the J gene end by 2 bases; junction bases not matched to a gene: 9. The CDR3 extends over 15 amino acids. Germline V gene lookup returns CDR1 SGHVS and CDR2 FNYEAQ. CDR3 amino acids: CASSLVIGQAYEQYF. Here the CDR3 DNA reads TGTGCCAGCAGCCTAGTTATTGGACAGGCCTACGAGCAGTACTTC.

V is TRBV5-1 and J is TRBJ1-2; the D is unclear. The CDR3 runs 14 residues. V was shortened by 2 bases and J by 4 bases, with 12 bases between the two germline ends. The V gene's germline CDR1 is SGHRS and CDR2 YFSETQ. CDR3 amino acids: CASSFGGTGYGYTF. CDR3 bases: TGCGCCAGCAGCTTCGGTGGAACGGGCTATGGCTACACCTTC.

This rearrangement joins TRBV6-1 to TRBJ2-4; D is uncertain. The CDR3 sequence is 15 residues long. Germline V gene sequence: CDR1 MNHNS, CDR2 SASEGT. Trimming stripped 8 bases from V and 0 bases from J, with 14 bases between. CDR3 sequence reads: CASRTDELAKNIQYF. The DNA of the CDR3 is TGTGCCAGCCGAACAGACGAACTAGCCAAAAACATTCAGTACTTC.

This clone was seen once. The chain employs TRBV5-5 and TRBJ1-2; TRBD1 might be the D (5 bases). Germline CDR1 SGHKS, CDR2 YYEKEE (reference sequence). The CDR3 runs 16 residues. V lost 1 base and J lost 7, with 20 bases in between. The DNA of the CDR3 is TGTGCCAGCAGCTTGATGTCCCACCTTCAGGGTGGTGGCTACACCTTC. Translating gives CASSLMSHLQGGGYTF.

The chain is built from TRBV11-1 and TRBJ2-1; 8 nucleotides align to TRBD1. Germline values: CDR1 SGHAT, CDR2 FQDESV (reference sequence). The CDR3 is made up of 15 amino acids. Trimming removed 4 bases from V and 4 bases from J; junction bases left unmatched: 6. This CDR3 reads CASSSRDRQYNEQFF. In nucleotides, the CDR3 is TGTGCCAGCAGCTCGAGGGACAGGCAATACAATGAGCAGTTCTTC.

The table lists this clone with a count of one. The rearrangement links TRBV5-6 to TRBJ1-4, with D possibly being TRBD1 (6 bases). The germline CDR1 and CDR2 sequences are SGHDT and YYEEEE. V lost 1 base, J lost 5 bases, and 12 bases lay in between. This CDR3 contains 15 residues. DNA of the CDR3: TGTGCCAGCAGCTTGTGGACAGAGAGGAATGAAAAACTGTTTTTT. This translates into CASSLWTERNEKLFF.